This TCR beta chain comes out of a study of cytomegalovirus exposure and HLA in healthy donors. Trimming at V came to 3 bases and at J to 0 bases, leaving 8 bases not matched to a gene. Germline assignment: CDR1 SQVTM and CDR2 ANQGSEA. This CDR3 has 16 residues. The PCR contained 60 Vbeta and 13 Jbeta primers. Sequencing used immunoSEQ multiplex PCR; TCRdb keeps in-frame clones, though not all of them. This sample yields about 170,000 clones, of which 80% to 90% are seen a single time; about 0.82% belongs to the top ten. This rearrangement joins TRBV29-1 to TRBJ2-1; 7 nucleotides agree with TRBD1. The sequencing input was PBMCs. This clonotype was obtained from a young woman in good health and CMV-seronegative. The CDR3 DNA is TGCAGCGTTGAGGTAAGGGGGCCAACCTCCTACAATGAGCAGTTCTTC. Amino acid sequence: CSVEVRGPTSYNEQFF.